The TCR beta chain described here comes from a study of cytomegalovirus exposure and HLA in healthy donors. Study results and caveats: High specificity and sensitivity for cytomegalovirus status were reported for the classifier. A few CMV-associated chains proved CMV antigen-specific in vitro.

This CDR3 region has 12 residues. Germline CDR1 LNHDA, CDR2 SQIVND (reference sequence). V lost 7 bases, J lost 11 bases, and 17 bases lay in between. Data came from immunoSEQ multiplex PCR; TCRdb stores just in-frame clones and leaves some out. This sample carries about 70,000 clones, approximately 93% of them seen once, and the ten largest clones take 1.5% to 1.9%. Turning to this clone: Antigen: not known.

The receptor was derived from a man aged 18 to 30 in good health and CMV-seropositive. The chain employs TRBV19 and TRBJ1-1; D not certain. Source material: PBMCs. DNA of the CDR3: TGTGCCAGTATTCCAGGAGGGAGGAGGGCTTTCTTT. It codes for CASIPGGRRAFF.